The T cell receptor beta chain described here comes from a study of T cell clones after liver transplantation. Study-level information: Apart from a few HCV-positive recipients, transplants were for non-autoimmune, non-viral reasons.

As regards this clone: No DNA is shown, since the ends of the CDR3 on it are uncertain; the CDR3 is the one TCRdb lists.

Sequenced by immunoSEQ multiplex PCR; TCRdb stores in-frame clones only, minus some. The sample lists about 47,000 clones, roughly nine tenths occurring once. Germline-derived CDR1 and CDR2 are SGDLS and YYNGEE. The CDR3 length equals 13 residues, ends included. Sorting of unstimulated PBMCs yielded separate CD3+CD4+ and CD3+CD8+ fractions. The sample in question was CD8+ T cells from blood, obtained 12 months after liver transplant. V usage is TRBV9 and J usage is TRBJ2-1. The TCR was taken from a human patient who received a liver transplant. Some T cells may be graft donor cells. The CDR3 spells CASSVGSGTVAFF.